Listed below are T cell receptor beta chains from one sample, sequenced in a study of brain T cells in children with intractable seizures. Clones were read by immunoSEQ multiplex PCR, and TCRdb kept only the in-frame ones, dropping some. The sample holds about 64,000 clones; approximately 95% are singletons and the top ten take 0.38%. Sequencing used peripheral blood, obtained at surgery. The source of these receptors is a boy younger than two with focal cortical dysplasia and intractable seizures. The CDR3 runs from the conserved cysteine through the conserved F or W. The D gene is left open where the match is weak. Clone size appears in some rows only: once, few, many, or a class for an expanded clone.

>TRBV14|NA|TRBJ2-7|NA
CASSRQLTLNSYEQYF
TGTGCCAGCAGCCGACAACTTACACTGAACTCCTACGAGCAGTACTTC
>TRBV7-9|NA|TRBJ2-5|NA
CASSSGETQYF
TGTGCCAGCAGCTCGGGAGAGACCCAGTACTTC
>TRBV4-1|NA|TRBJ2-3|TRBD2
CASSQPKRGDTQYF
TGCGCCAGCAGCCAACCCAAGCGGGGCGATACGCAGTATTTT
>TRBV24-1|once|TRBJ2-2|NA
CATSDFDTGELFF
TGTGCCACCAGTGATTTTGACACCGGGGAGCTGTTTTTT
>TRBV5-1|NA|TRBJ2-7|TRBD2
CASSYLLAGGNEQYF
TGCGCCAGCAGCTACCTACTAGCGGGAGGTAACGAGCAGTACTTC
>TRBV6-1|NA|TRBJ2-7|TRBD1
CASSERGTGQQYF
TGTGCCAGCAGTGAACGGGGGACAGGTCAGCAGTACTTC
>TRBV18|NA|TRBJ2-1|NA
CASSPRRDNEQFF
TGTGCCAGCTCACCACGGCGTGACAATGAGCAGTTCTTC
>TRBV6-6|NA|TRBJ2-3|NA
CASSPKERRLDTQYF
TGTGCCAGCAGTCCGAAAGAACGAAGGTTGGATACGCAGTATTTT
>TRBV15|NA|TRBJ2-5|TRBD2
CATSNNLAGYQETQYF
TGTGCCACCAGCAATAATCTAGCGGGCTACCAAGAGACCCAGTACTTC
>TRBV3-1/TRBV3-2|NA|TRBJ1-1|TRBD1
CASSRGQGVTEAFF
TGTGCCAGCAGCCGGGGACAGGGGGTCACTGAAGCTTTCTTT
>TRBV3-1/TRBV3-2|once|TRBJ2-5|TRBD2
CASSQDPGGSETQYF
TGTGCCAGCAGCCAAGACCCGGGGGGGAGCGAGACCCAGTACTTC
>TRBV7-9|NA|TRBJ1-2|NA
CASSSRPRAGYTF
TGTGCCAGCAGCTCCCGGCCCAGGGCTGGCTACACCTTC
>TRBV6-5|NA|TRBJ2-5|NA
CASARGEVPETQYF
TGTGCCAGCGCCAGGGGTGAGGTCCCCGAGACCCAGTACTTC
>TRBV7-2|NA|TRBJ2-4|TRBD1
CASSTDRASFAKNIQYF
TGTGCCAGCAGCACGGACAGGGCTTCCTTCGCCAAAAACATTCAGTACTTC
>TRBV25-1|few|TRBJ1-2|TRBD1
CASSEGTDPYGYTF
TGTGCCAGCAGTGAGGGGACAGACCCCTATGGCTACACCTTC
>TRBV5-1|once|TRBJ1-6|TRBD1
CASSLRQGEGGDNSPLHF
TGCGCCAGCAGCTTGCGCCAGGGGGAGGGAGGCGATAATTCACCCCTCCACTTT
>TRBV6-6|NA|TRBJ2-3|NA
CASSYSTRRGDTQYF
TGTGCCAGCAGTTACTCCACTAGGAGAGGAGATACGCAGTATTTT
>TRBV7-6|NA|TRBJ1-1|NA
CASSFDGHGDTEAFF
TGTGCCAGCAGCTTCGACGGGCACGGCGACACTGAAGCTTTCTTT
>TRBV4-2|NA|TRBJ2-3|NA
CASSPRGGGSDEDTQYF
TGTGCCAGCAGCCCGAGGGGTGGAGGGAGCGATGAAGATACGCAGTATTTT
>TRBV28|NA|TRBJ2-4|TRBD2
CASQTSRAIQYF
TGTGCCAGTCAGACTAGCCGGGCCATTCAGTACTTC